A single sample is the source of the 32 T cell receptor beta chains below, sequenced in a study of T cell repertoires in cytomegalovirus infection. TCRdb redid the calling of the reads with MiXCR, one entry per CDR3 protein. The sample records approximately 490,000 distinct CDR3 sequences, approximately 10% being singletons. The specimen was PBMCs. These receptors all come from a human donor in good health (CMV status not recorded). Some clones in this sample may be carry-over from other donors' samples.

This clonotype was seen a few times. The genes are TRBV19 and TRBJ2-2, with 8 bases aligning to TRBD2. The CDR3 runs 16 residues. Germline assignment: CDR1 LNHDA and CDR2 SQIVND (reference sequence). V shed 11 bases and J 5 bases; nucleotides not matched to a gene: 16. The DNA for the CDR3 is TGTGCCGTTAAACCCCTAGCCTCGGGAGGGACCGGGGAGCTGTTTTTT. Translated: CAVKPLASGGTGELFF.

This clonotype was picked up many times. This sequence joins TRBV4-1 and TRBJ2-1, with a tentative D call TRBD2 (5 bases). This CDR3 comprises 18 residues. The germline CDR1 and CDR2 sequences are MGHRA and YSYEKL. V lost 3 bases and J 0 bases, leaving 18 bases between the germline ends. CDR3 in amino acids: CASSHPALARSSYNEQFF. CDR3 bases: TGCGCCAGCAGCCACCCCGCCTTAGCGCGGAGCTCCTACAATGAGCAGTTCTTC.

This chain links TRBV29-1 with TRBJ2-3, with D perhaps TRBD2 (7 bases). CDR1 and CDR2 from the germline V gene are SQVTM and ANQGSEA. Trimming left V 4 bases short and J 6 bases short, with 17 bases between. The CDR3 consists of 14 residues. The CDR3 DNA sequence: TGCAGCGTTGGTGCCGGGGGGCTGGCGGATACGCAGTATTTT. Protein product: CSVGAGGLADTQYF.

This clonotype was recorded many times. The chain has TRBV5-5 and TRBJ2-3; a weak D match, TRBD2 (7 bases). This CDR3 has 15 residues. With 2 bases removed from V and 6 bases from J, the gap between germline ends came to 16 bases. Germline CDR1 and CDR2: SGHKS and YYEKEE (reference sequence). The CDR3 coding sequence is TGTGCCAGCAGCTTTGGGGGGGCTCCATCCGATACGCAGTATTTT. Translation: CASSFGGAPSDTQYF.

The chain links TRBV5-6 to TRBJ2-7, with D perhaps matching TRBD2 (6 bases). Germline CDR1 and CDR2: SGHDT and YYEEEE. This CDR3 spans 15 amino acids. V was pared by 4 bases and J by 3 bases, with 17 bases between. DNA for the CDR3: TGTGCCAGCAGCCCGGAACCGGGACTGAGCTACGAGCAGTACTTC. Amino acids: CASSPEPGLSYEQYF.

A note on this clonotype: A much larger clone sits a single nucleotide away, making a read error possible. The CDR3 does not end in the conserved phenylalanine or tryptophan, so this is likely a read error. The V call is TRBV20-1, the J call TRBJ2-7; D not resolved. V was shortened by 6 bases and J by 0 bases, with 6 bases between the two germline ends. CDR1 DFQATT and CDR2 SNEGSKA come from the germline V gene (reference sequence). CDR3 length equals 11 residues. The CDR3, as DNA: TGCAGTGCAGGGCACTCCTACGAGCAGTACCTC. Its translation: CSAGHSYEQYL.

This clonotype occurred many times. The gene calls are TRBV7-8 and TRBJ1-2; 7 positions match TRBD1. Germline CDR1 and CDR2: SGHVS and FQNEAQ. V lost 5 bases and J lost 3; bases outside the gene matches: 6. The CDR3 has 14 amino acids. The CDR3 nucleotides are TGTGCCAGCAGCCGCGAAGGGGGCGACTATGGCTACACCTTC. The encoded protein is CASSREGGDYGYTF.

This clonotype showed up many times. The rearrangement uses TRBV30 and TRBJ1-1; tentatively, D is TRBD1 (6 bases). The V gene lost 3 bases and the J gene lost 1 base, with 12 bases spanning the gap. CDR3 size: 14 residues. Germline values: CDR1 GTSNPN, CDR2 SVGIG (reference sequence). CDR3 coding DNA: TGTGCCTGGAGGTTTGGGGGCGGGAACACTGAAGCTTTCTTT. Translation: CAWRFGGGNTEAFF.

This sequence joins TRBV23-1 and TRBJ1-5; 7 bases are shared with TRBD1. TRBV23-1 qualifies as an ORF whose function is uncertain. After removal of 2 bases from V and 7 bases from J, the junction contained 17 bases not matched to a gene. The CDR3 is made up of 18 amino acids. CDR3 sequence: CASSQGDSGFIGMQPQHF. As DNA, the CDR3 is TGCGCCAGCAGTCAAGGGGACAGTGGGTTTATCGGGATGCAGCCCCAGCATTTT.

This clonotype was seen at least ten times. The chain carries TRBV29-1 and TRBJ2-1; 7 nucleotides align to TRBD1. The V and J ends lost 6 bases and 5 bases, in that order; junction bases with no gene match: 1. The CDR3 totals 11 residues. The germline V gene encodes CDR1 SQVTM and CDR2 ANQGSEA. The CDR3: CSVGQDNEQFF. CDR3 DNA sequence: TGCAGCGTCGGACAGGACAATGAGCAGTTCTTC.

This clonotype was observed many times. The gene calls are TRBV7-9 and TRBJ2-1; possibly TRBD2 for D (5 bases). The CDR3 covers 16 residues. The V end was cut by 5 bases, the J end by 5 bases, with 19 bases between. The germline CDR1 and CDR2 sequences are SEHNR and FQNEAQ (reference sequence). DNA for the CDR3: TGTGCCAGCAGCCTGACGTACGAGACTATGAACAATGAGCAGTTCTTC. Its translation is CASSLTYETMNNEQFF.

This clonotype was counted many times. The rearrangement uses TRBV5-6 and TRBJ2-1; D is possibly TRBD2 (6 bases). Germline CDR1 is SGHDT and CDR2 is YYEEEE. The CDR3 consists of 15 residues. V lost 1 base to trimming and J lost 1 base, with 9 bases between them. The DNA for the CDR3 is TGTGCCAGCAGCTTGACGGGAGTATCCTACAATGAGCAGTTCTTC. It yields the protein CASSLTGVSYNEQFF. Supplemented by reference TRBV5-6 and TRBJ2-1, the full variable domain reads DAGVTQSPTHLIKTRGQQVTLRCSPKSGHDTVSWYQQALGQGPQFIFQYYEEEERQRGNFPDRFSGHQFPNYSSELNVNALLLGDSALYLCASSLTGVSYNEQFFGPGTRLTVL.

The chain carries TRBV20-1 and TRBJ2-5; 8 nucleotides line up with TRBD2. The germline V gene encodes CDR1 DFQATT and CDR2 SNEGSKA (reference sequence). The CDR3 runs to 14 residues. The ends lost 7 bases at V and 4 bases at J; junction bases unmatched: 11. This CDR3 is CSVMQRGIPETQYF. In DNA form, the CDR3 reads TGCAGTGTCATGCAGCGGGGGATCCCAGAGACCCAGTACTTC.

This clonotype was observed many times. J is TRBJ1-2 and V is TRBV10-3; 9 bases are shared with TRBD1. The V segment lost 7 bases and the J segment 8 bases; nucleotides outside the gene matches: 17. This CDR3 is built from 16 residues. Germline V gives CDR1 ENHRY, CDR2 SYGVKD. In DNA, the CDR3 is TGTGCCATCAACTCCGGGACAGGGCCACTCGGGTTCGGCTACACCTTC. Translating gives CAINSGTGPLGFGYTF.

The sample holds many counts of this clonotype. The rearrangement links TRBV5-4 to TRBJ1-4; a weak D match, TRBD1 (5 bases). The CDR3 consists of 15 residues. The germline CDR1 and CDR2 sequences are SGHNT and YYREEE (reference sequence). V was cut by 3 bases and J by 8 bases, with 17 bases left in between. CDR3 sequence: CASSSPTEGDEKLFF. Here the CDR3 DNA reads TGTGCCAGCAGCTCCCCGACAGAGGGAGACGAAAAACTGTTTTTT.

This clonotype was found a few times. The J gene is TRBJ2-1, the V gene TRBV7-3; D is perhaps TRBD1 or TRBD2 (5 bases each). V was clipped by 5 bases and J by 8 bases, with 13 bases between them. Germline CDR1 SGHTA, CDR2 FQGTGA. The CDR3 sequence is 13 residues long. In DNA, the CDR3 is TGTGCCAGCAGCCGGGACCGAGGGTATGAGCAGTTCTTC. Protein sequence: CASSRDRGYEQFF.

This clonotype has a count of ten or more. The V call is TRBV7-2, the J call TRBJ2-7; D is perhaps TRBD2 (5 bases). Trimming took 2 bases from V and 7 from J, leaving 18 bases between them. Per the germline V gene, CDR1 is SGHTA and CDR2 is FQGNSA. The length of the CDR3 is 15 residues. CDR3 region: CASSLYSAVGGEQYF. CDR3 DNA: TGTGCCAGCAGCTTATATAGCGCGGTGGGTGGGGAGCAGTACTTC.

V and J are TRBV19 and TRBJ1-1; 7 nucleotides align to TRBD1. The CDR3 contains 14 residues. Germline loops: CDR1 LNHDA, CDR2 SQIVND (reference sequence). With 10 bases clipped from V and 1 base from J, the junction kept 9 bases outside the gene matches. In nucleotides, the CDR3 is TGTGCCACCCGACAGGGTGGTAGGAACACTGAAGCTTTCTTT. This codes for CATRQGGRNTEAFF.

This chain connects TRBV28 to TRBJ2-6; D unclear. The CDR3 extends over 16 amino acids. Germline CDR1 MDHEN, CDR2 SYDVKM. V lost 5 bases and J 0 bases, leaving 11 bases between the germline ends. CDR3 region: CASSTRRTSGANVLTF. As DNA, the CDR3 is TGTGCCAGCAGTACCCGTAGGACCTCTGGGGCCAACGTCCTGACTTTC.

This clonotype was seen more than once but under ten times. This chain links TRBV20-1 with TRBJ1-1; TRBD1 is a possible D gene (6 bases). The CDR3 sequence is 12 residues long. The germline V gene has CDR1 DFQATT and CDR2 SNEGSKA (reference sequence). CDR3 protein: CRLQGGNTEAFF. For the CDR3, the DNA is TGCAGATTACAAGGGGGGAACACTGAAGCTTTCTTT.

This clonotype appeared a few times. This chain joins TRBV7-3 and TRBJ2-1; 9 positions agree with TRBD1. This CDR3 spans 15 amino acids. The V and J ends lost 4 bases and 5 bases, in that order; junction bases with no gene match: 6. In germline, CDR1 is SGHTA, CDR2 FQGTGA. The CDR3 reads CASSSPQGADNEQFF. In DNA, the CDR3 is TGTGCCAGCAGCTCTCCACAGGGGGCGGACAATGAGCAGTTCTTC. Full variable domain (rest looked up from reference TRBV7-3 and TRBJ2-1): GAGVSQTPSNKVTEKGKYVELRCDPISGHTALYWYRQSLGQGPEFLIYFQGTGAADDSGLPNDRFFAVRPEGSVSTLKIQRTERGDSAVYLCASSSPQGADNEQFFGPGTRLTVL.

CDR3 protein: CASSPGQSREAFF. The CDR3 DNA is TGCGCCAGCAGTCCAGGACAGTCCCGCGAAGCTTTCTTT. This rearrangement joins TRBV10-2 to TRBJ1-1, with D perhaps matching TRBD1 (6 bases). The CDR3 totals 13 residues. The germline CDR1 and CDR2 sequences are WSHSY and SAAADI. With 5 bases removed from V and 8 bases from J, the gap between germline ends came to 15 bases.

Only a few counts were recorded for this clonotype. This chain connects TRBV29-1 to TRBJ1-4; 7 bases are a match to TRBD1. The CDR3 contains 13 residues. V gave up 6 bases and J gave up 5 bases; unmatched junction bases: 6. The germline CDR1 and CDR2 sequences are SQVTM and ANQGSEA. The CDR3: CSVLTGDNEKLFF. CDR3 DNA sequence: TGCAGCGTACTTACAGGGGACAATGAAAAACTGTTTTTT.

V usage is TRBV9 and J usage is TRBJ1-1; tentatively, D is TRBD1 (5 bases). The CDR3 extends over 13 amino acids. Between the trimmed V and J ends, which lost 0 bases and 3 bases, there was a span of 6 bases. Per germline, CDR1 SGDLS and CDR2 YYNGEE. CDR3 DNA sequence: TGTGCCAGCAGCGTAGGAGGGGACACTGAAGCTTTCTTT. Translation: CASSVGGDTEAFF.

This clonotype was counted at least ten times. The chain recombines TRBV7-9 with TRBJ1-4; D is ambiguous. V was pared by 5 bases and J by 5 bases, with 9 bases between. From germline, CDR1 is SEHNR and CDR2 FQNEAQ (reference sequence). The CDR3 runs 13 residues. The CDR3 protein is CASSLTRNEKLFF. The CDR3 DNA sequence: TGTGCCAGCAGCCTTACACGGAATGAAAAACTGTTTTTT.

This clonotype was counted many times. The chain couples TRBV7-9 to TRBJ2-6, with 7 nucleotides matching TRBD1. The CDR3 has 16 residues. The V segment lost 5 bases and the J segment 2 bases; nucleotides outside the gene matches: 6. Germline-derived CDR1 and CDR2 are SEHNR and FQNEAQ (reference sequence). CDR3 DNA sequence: TGTGCCAGCAGCACCTCAACAGGGGCTGGGGCCAACGTCCTGACTTTC. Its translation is CASSTSTGAGANVLTF.

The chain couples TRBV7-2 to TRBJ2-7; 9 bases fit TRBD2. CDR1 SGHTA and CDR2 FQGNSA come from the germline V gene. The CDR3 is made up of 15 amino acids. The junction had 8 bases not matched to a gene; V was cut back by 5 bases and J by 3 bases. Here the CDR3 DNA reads TGTGCCAGCAGCCCGGCGGGGGGGGGGCTCTACGAGCAGTACTTC. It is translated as CASSPAGGGLYEQYF. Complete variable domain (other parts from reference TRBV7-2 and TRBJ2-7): GAGVSQSPSNKVTEKGKDVELRCDPISGHTALYWYRQSLGQGLEFLIYFQGNSAPDKSGLPSDRFSAERTGGSVSTLTIQRTQQEDSAVYLCASSPAGGGLYEQYFGPGTRLTVT.

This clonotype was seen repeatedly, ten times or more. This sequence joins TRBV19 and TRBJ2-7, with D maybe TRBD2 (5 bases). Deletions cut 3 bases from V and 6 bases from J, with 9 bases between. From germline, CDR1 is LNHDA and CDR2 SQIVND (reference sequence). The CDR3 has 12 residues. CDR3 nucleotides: TGTGCCAGTAGTATTGTCCGGGGCGAGCAGTACTTC. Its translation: CASSIVRGEQYF. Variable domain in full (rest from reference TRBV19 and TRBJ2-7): DGGITQSPKYLFRKEGQNVTLSCEQNLNHDAMYWYRQDPGQGLRLIYYSQIVNDFQKGDIAEGYSVSREKKESFPLTVTSAQKNPTAFYLCASSIVRGEQYFGPGTRLTVT.

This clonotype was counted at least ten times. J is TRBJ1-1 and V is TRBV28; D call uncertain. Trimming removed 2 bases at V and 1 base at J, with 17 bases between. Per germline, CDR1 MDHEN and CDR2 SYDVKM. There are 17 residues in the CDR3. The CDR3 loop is CASSLGVVSLGNTEAFF. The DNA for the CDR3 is TGTGCCAGCAGTTTAGGGGTTGTGTCACTGGGGAACACTGAAGCTTTCTTT.

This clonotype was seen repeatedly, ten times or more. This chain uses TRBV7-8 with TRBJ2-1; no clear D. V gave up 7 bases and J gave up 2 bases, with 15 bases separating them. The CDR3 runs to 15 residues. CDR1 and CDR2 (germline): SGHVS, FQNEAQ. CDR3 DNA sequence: TGTGCCAGCACCTTCAGGATCTCTCCCTACAATGAGCAGTTCTTC. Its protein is CASTFRISPYNEQFF.

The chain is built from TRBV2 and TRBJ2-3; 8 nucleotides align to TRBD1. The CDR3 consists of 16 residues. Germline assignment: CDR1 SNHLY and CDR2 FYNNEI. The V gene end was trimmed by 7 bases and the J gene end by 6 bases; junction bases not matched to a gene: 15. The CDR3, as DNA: TGTGCCAGCATCCCGGGACAGGAAATAACCCTTGATACGCAGTATTTT. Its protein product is CASIPGQEITLDTQYF.

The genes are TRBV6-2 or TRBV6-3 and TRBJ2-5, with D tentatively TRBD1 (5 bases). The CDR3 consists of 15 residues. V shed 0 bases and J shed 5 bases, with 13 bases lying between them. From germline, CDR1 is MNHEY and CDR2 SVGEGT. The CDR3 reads CASSYSVAGQETQYF. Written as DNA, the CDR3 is TGTGCCAGCAGTTACTCGGTGGCAGGGCAGGAGACCCAGTACTTC.